This TCR beta chain was captured in a study of regulatory T cells in long-lasting Graves disease (dated by TCRdb to the early 2020s). Broadly, across the study: Newly diagnosed Graves' disease patients had taken antithyroid drugs for less than 3 months. This study used TCR sequencing and RNA sequencing of peripheral blood to compare persistent Graves' disease patients against newly diagnosed Graves' disease patients. The study took place in China and was registered as a clinical trial. TCR sequencing covered 13 persistent and 20 or so newly diagnosed Graves' disease patients, 33 samples in total.

The time point label of this sample denotes: newly diagnosed GD, antithyroid drugs for less than 3 months. RNA was extracted from PBMCs in TRIzol for both TCR sequencing and RNA sequencing. Graves' disease was diagnosed according to American Thyroid Association guidelines. Recruitment of patients was carried out at an endocrinology department in Xi'an, China. Each patient gave approximately 9 milliliters of peripheral blood, collected in an EDTA anticoagulant tube. Ficoll Paque Plus density gradient separation was used to isolate PBMCs, and no additional T cell sorting was done. An Agilent 2100 Bioanalyzer and agarose gel were used to check RNA quality, while a NanoDrop 2000 measured RNA concentration. Libraries came from multiplex PCR. TCRdb names Illumina HiSeq 4000 as the instrument used. CDR3 regions were amplified by Arm-PCR with iRepertoire HTBI primers to construct TCR beta libraries. PCR products were gel purified before sequencing. As for how the authors treated the data: A total of around 59 TRBV and 14 TRBJ segments were identified across samples and were used for gene usage analysis of CDR3 amino acid clonotypes. Filtered high-quality paired reads were merged into contigs using COPE and FqMerger. BLAST was used to align contigs to IMGT TRBV, TRBD and TRBJ reference genes, with CDR3 defined following IMGT. Highly expanded clones were defined as clonotypes with a frequency above 0.1%. Repertoire diversity was measured by Shannon entropy, and V-J evenness by the Gini coefficient. Clonotypes shared by more than one individual were considered public. The raw public data were reprocessed by TCRdb itself: fastp quality trimming at Q25, MiXCR clonotype calling, in-frame beta chains only. Duplicate CDR3 protein sequences are folded into a single record with the most common DNA and genes. TCRdb's processing, not the authors' own work, is the source of the V and J calls. Within this sample are over 500,000 distinct CDR3 sequences, with under 20% of them counted one time only. Under 20% of the sample rests with the top ten.

About this clonotype: This clone's antigen is unknown. The sample holds no much larger clone one base away, and base qualities are not on file.

Study-level results and caveats: Patients with persistent disease shared more public clonotypes (about 2,500) than newly diagnosed patients did (966). Compared with newly diagnosed patients, patients with persistent Graves' disease had lower TCR Shannon entropy and fewer highly expanded clones, which suggests clonal expansion. Peripheral blood alone was examined, since thyroid tissue, which constituted the primary lesion, could not be accessed. Preferential use of TRBV28, TRBJ1-2 and TRBJ2-5 was observed in persistent disease, whereas TRBV20-1 and TRBJ2-1 were favored in newly diagnosed disease. Sequencing and analysis were limited to the TCR beta chain. The small sample size was acknowledged by the authors as a limitation that may reduce accuracy.

At the junction V is shortened by 1 base and J by 3 bases, with 10 bases in between. CDR1 and CDR2 are drawn from the germline V gene: MGHRA, YSYEKL. Inclusive of the bounding cysteine and phenylalanine, the CDR3 is 15 residues long. Only the CDR3 portion is preserved as DNA: 45 bases, with reading frame beginning at the first base. Separately, the same data were catalogued under a study of T cells in Graves' hyperthyroidism and ophthalmopathy. The second publication reports: Graves' hyperthyroidism was defined as stable when no progression to ophthalmopathy occurred over 18 months of follow-up. The hyperthyroidism patients were between 18 and 65 years old and newly diagnosed, with a disease duration of less than 2 months. Patients with uncontrolled infections, other autoimmune diseases, pregnancy or lactation were excluded. Diagnoses were established on the basis of clinical symptoms, serum thyroxine and TRAb, thyroid ultrasound, and orbital computed tomography. The TCR CDR3 was subjected to a first round of RT-PCR using the HTBI primer set and the Qiagen OneStep RT-PCR kit. Most expanded thyroid clonotypes (frequency above 0.001) were also detected in blood, a finding suggesting that blood repertoires may reflect thyroid immune responses. Ophthalmopathy was separated from stable hyperthyroidism by a 13 V-J signature model, with around 90% sensitivity and approximately 81% specificity obtained in cross-validation and 80%/75% obtained in testing. In validation, the model predicted progression to ophthalmopathy a median of about 5.9 months before onset, with about 71% sensitivity and more than 72% specificity. To identify distinguishing TCR V-J signatures, a discovery cohort of some 99 patients was used, comprising fewer than 45 with Graves' ophthalmopathy and roughly 60 with stable Graves' hyperthyroidism. Prospective prediction of ophthalmopathy was tested in an independent validation cohort consisting of roughly 19 hyperthyroidism patients and more than 15 patients who later progressed to ophthalmopathy. For training and testing, the 80 to 100 patients in the discovery cohort were randomly divided in a 7:3 ratio. In addition, the study compared T-cell repertoires in thyroid tissue and in blood from six Graves' hyperthyroidism patients. After sampling, hyperthyroidism patients received methimazole starting at 30 mg daily, and ophthalmopathy patients received high-dose intravenous methylprednisolone. A second multiplex PCR round built the libraries, followed by size selection and purification. The libraries were sequenced on an Illumina HiSeq2000 using paired-end 100 bp reads. Raw data were processed with SOAPnuke, discarding reads with adapters, uncalled bases, mean Phred below 15, or no exact constant-primer or identifier match. COPE v1.2.5 was used to merge the high-quality paired reads, and each unique nucleotide sequence was defined as a clonotype. Clonotypes were aligned to IMGT TRBV, TRBD and TRBJ reference segments using MiTCR v1.1. Only V-J combinations with frequency above 0.0001, covering 98% to 99.2% of repertoires, were analysed. The TCS score was defined as F50 (clonal expansion) divided by E x V (chaos), with BLOSUM62-based TCRdist calculated between CDR3 peptides within each V-J. Welch's t-statistics and random forest reduced around 510 V-J features to roughly 13, which were used in a naive Bayes classifier (R e1071). No statistical method was used to fix the sample size in advance, and group allocation was not hidden from the investigators. TCR Vbeta CDR3 sequencing of approximately 140 peripheral blood samples (roughly 43 ophthalmopathy, 75 to 85 hyperthyroidism and 17 progressor patients) is reported in the paper.

The rearrangement joined TRBV4-1 to TRBJ1-3; 6 matching bases give a weak D call of TRBD1. This receptor was taken from a young woman with Graves disease. Donor details come from another sample of the same person, matched by shared clones. Sample: peripheral blood mononuclear cells (PBMCs), taken at new diagnosis, from a patient treated with antithyroid drugs. The CDR3 region has the sequence CASSQGGGSGNTIYF. The DNA reads TGCGCCAGCAGCCAAGGAGGGGGTAGTGGAAACACCATATATTTT.